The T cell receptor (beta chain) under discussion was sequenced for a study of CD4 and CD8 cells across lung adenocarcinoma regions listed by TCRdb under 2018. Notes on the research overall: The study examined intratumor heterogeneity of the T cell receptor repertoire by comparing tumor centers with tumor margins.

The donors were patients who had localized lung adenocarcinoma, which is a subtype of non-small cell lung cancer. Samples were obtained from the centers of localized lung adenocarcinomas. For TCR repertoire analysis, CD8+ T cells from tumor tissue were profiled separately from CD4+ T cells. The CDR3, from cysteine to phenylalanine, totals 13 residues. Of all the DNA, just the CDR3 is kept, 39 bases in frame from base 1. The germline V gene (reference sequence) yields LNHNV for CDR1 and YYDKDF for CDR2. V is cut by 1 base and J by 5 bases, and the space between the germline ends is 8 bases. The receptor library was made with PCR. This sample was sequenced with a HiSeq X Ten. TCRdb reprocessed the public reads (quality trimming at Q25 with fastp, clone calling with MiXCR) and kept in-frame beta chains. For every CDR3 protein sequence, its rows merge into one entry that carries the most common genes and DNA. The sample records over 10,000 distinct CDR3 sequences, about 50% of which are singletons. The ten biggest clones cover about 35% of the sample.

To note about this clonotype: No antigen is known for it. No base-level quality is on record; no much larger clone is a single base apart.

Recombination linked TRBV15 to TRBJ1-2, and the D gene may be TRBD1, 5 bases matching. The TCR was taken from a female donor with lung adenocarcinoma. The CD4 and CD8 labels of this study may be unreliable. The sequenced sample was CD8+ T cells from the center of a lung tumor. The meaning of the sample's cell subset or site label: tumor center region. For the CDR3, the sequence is CATSRGDRYGYTF. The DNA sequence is TGTGCCACCAGCAGAGGGGACCGATATGGCTACACCTTC.